Presented here are 4 T cell receptor beta chains from one specimen sequenced in a study of blood T cells in healthy people across ages. Alongside a J-beta primer mix, a sample-barcoded 5' primer served in a second PCR lasting roughly 7 to 11 cycles. TCRdb independently ran MiXCR on the 5' RACE reads; one entry per CDR3 protein. This sample yields fewer than 2 million distinct CDR3 sequences, of which 35% to 50% are seen a single time; under 30% belongs to the top ten. Sample: blood. The source is a human donor in good health.

V usage is TRBV7-9 and J usage is TRBJ2-5, with D uncertain. The germline V gene has CDR1 SEHNR and CDR2 FQNEAQ (reference sequence). V was clipped by 7 bases and J by 5 bases, with 20 bases between them. This CDR3 is 15 amino acids long. CDR3 protein: CASMQSAAAGETQYF. The DNA of the CDR3 is TGTGCCAGCATGCAGAGCGCGGCGGCTGGGGAGACCCAGTACTTC.

This chain joins TRBV6-2 or TRBV6-3 and TRBJ2-7, with D perhaps given as TRBD1 or TRBD2 (5 bases each). Germline V gene data show CDR1 as MNHEY and CDR2 as SVGEGT. With 2 bases removed from V and 2 bases from J, the gap between germline ends came to 19 bases. CDR3 length: 17 amino acids. Here the CDR3 reads CASSYPLGRELTYEQYF. CDR3 in DNA: TGTGCCAGCAGTTACCCCTTGGGACGGGAATTAACCTACGAGCAGTACTTC.

The CDR3 DNA is TGCAGTGCTCGGCACGGGACAGCAAACTACGAGCAGTACTTC. Amino acid sequence: CSARHGTANYEQYF. The chain has TRBV20-1 and TRBJ2-7; 7 nucleotides match TRBD1. The CDR3 contains 14 residues. The germline V gene has CDR1 DFQATT and CDR2 SNEGSKA (reference sequence). V was pared by 5 bases and J by 3 bases, with 10 bases of the junction left unmatched.

This chain links TRBV10-2 with TRBJ1-5, with D possibly being TRBD1 (6 bases). The CDR3 runs 16 residues. V lost 3 bases to trimming and J lost 1 base, with 13 bases between them. The V gene's germline CDR1 is WSHSY and CDR2 SAAADI. CDR3 in DNA: TGCGCCAGCAGTGATACAGGGCTAAGGAGCAATCAGCCCCAGCATTTT. Amino acids: CASSDTGLRSNQPQHF.